The clone carrying this TCR beta chain was recorded only once. Antigen: not known. These data originate in a study of shared clonotypes between healthy human individuals. For the study at large: Three plates were used per donor for CD4 naive, three for CD4 memory, two for CD8 naive and one for CD8 memory.

Every subset's genomic DNA went evenly onto several immunoSEQ plates. The data were produced by immunoSEQ multiplex PCR, yet TCRdb's version contains in-frame clones alone and is incomplete. Found here are 2 million to 2.5 million clones, almost 96% of them singletons; the top ten hold approximately 0.13%. Per germline, CDR1 SGHTA and CDR2 FQGNSA. The CDR3 contains 15 residues. Trimming removed 5 bases at V and 0 bases at J, with 12 bases between. Notes on the study in general: Shared clonotypes: roughly 4.5% naive CD4, 3% to 3.5% naive CD8, under 2.5% memory CD4, over 0.3% memory CD8.

The sequenced sample consisted of naive CD4+ T cells sorted from blood. Subset reported: CD45RA+ positively selected. This chain connects TRBV7-2 to TRBJ2-3, with D perhaps matching TRBD2 (5 bases). The receptor was derived from a man younger than 35 in good health. CDR3: CASSPGWSSTDTQYF. CDR3 coding DNA: TGTGCCAGCAGCCCGGGGTGGTCTAGCACAGATACGCAGTATTTT.